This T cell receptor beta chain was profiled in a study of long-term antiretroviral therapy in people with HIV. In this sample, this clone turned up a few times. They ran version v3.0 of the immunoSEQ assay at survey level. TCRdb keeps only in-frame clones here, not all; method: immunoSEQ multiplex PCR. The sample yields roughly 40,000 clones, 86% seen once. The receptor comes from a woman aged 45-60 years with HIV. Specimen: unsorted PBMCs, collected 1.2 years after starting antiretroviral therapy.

CDR3 DNA: TGTGCCAGCAGCTTAGGCACAGTCACGGGGGCTTTCTTT. Protein product: CASSLGTVTGAFF. The chain is built from TRBV7-2 and TRBJ1-1, with D hard to call. The CDR3 runs 13 residues. The ends were cut back, 1 base at V and 11 bases at J, with 14 bases in the middle. Germline CDR1 SGHTA, CDR2 FQGNSA.